This T cell receptor beta chain is from a study of metastatic and nonmetastatic thyroid tumors. Study details: Repertoire comparison spanned blood and tumor or nodule tissue of malignant and benign thyroid patients. The study, taken as a whole, reports: In both blood and tumor samples, TCR beta diversity was reported significantly higher for malignant than benign nodules.

This clone has ten or more counts. The target antigen is unknown. Between the trimmed V and J ends, which lost 5 bases and 6 bases, there was a span of 9 bases. CDR1 is GTSNPN, CDR2 SVGIG, per germline (reference sequence). CDR3 length equals 11 residues. The authors' processing: Differences in CDR3 between clinicopathological groups were drawn on to build a classifier intended to discriminate distant-metastatic papillary thyroid cancer patients. With MiXCR, TCRdb called clones anew from the PCR reads. The V and J calls reflect TCRdb's pipeline rather than the authors' work. The profile covers about 24,000 clones, with roughly 20% appearing a single time and 13% taken by the ten largest. No patient had received any treatment before thyroid surgery.

This rearrangement joins TRBV30 to TRBJ2-3; D gene unclear. Sequencing was performed on blood. The clonotype comes from a male donor with papillary thyroid cancer or a benign thyroid nodule (not recorded which). Some clones in this sample may be carry-over from other donors' samples. CDR3: CAWVNGDTQYF. The CDR3 DNA sequence: TGTGCCTGGGTCAACGGGGATACGCAGTATTTT.